This T cell receptor beta chain emerged from a study of blood T cell repertoires in COVID-19. Sequencing was performed with immunoSEQ multiplex PCR; in TCRdb, only in-frame clones are kept and a portion is missing. The sample has over 150,000 clones; approximately 87% are singletons. This CDR3 has 14 amino acids. Germline V gene lookup returns CDR1 SGHNT and CDR2 YENEEA. Trimming cost V 5 bases and J 13 bases; bases outside gene matches: 10. This sequence was found in a woman in her 70s with COVID-19, enrolled during active disease. The chain combines TRBV11-3 with TRBJ2-1, with 11 bases matching TRBD2. Sequencing was done on a sample of peripheral blood. CDR3 residues: CASSPTIAGGPQFF. In DNA form, the CDR3 reads TGTGCCAGCAGCCCGACTATAGCGGGAGGGCCCCAGTTCTTC.